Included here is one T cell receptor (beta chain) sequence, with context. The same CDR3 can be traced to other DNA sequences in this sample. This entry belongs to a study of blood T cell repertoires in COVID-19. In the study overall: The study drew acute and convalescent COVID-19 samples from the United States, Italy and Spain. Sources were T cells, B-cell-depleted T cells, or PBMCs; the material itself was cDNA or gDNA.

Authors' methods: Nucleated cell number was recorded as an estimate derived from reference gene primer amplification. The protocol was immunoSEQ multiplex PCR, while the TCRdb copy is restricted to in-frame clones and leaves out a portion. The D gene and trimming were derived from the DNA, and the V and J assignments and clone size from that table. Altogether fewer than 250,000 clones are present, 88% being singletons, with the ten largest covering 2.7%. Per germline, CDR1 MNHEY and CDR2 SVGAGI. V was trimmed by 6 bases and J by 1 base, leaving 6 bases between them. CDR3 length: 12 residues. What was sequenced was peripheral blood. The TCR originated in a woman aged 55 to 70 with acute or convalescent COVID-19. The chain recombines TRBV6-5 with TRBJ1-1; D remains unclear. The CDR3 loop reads CASSPGNTEAFF. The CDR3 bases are TGTGCCAGCAGCCCAGGGAACACTGAAGCTTTCTTT.